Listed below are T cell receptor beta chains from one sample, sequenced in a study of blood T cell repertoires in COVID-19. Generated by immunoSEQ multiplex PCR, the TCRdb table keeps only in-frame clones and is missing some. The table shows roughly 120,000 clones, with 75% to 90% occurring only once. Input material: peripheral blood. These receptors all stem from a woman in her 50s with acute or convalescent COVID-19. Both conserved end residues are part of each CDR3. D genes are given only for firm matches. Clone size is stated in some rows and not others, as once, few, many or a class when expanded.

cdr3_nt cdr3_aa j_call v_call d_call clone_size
TGTGCCTGGAGTGGTGGGGTTGGCAGGGTAGCTTTAGAAGCTTTCTTT CAWSGGVGRVALEAFF TRBJ1-1 TRBV30 . .
TGCGCCAGCAGCCCCGGGACAGGCCTTTATGGCTACACCTTC CASSPGTGLYGYTF TRBJ1-2 TRBV4-3 TRBD1 once
TGTGCCAGCCGTACCAGGGGTACAGATACGCAGTATTTT CASRTRGTDTQYF TRBJ2-3 TRBV21-1 . .
TGCGCCAGCAGCCAAGTTATTATCTCCCTAGGCGATACGCAGTATTTT CASSQVIISLGDTQYF TRBJ2-3 TRBV4-1 . .
TGCAGCGTTATTTCTCGGGAGGGAACCTACGAGCAGTACTTC CSVISREGTYEQYF TRBJ2-7 TRBV29-1 TRBD2 .
TGTGCCAGTAGTTGGGCAGGGGTCGTTCAGCCCCAGCATTTT CASSWAGVVQPQHF TRBJ1-5 TRBV19 . .
TGCGCCAGCCGACGGGACAGGGCGGCCACCACTGAAGCTTTCTTT CASRRDRAATTEAFF TRBJ1-1 TRBV10-1 TRBD1 .
TGTGCCAGTAGTCCCGGAAAGGGACTAGCGGGAGTCGAGCAGTACTTC CASSPGKGLAGVEQYF TRBJ2-7 TRBV19 TRBD2 .
TGTGCCACCAGCAGAGGGGGCGAAGATGAAAAACTGTTTTTT CATSRGGEDEKLFF TRBJ1-4 TRBV15 . .
TGTGCCTGCTCCGGGACAGGGGGCGGGGAGACCCAGTACTTC CACSGTGGGETQYF TRBJ2-5 TRBV30 TRBD1 .
TGTGCCTGGAGCCCATCGGGGGACTACGAGCAGTACTTC CAWSPSGDYEQYF TRBJ2-7 TRBV30 . .
TGTGCCAGCTGCGAAAGCAATCAGCCCCAGCATTTT CASCESNQPQHF TRBJ1-5 TRBV28 . .
TGTGCCAGCAGTGAAGGGACAGGTAATCAGCCCCAGCATTTT CASSEGTGNQPQHF TRBJ1-5 TRBV6-1 TRBD1 .
TGTGCCAGCAGTTTCGGCGGGGACTACGAGCAGTACTTC CASSFGGDYEQYF TRBJ2-7 TRBV12-3/TRBV12-4 . few
TGTGCCAGCAGTTACTCGAGGACTAGCGGCTACAATGAGCAGTTCTTC CASSYSRTSGYNEQFF TRBJ2-1 TRBV6-5 TRBD2 .
TGTGCCAGCAGGCCTAGTCTAATGAGGGTTGGAGAGACCCAGTACTTC CASRPSLMRVGETQYF TRBJ2-5 TRBV28 . .
TGTGCCAGCAGCCAGCAATATGGTGCACTTCAGCCCCAGCATTTT CASSQQYGALQPQHF TRBJ1-5 TRBV7-8 . .
TGCGCCAGCAAAACTCTCCTTGCTAACTATGGCTACACCTTC CASKTLLANYGYTF TRBJ1-2 TRBV5-1 . .
TGTGCCAGCAGTCGACACGTCCGACAGGGGGTAAACTATGGCTACACCTTC CASSRHVRQGVNYGYTF TRBJ1-2 TRBV6-6 TRBD1 .
TGTGCCAGCAGCTTACTGAGGGGGACAGATACGCAGTATTTT CASSLLRGTDTQYF TRBJ2-3 TRBV7-8 . .
TGTGCCAGCACCTCAACTTTTATAAAGTATGGCTACACCTTC CASTSTFIKYGYTF TRBJ1-2 TRBV6-6 . .
TGTGCCATCAGTGAGGAGGGTCTCAATCAGCCCCAGCATTTT CAISEEGLNQPQHF TRBJ1-5 TRBV10-3 . few
TGTGCCAGTAGTATAGGGACAGGGGAATTAGATACGCAGTATTTT CASSIGTGELDTQYF TRBJ2-3 TRBV19 TRBD1 .
TGCGCCAGCAGTGAGGTAGTGGGAGGCGACACCGGGGAGCTGTTTTTT CASSEVVGGDTGELFF TRBJ2-2 TRBV10-1 . few
TGTGCCAGCAGTGAACAAGGACAGAGTAATGAAAAACTGTTTTTT CASSEQGQSNEKLFF TRBJ1-4 TRBV2 . .
TGTGCCACCAGCAGAGAAATATCTACCCCCGGGACAGGGAGAGGGGGCTACACCTTC CATSREISTPGTGRGGYTF TRBJ1-2 TRBV15 TRBD1 .
TGTGCCATCAGCCCGGTCATGAACACTGAAGCTTTCTTT CAISPVMNTEAFF TRBJ1-1 TRBV10-3 . .
TGTGCCAGCAGTTTAGATTGGAGGGTAATGGGGGATCAGCCCCAGCATTTT CASSLDWRVMGDQPQHF TRBJ1-5 TRBV27 . once
TGTGCCAGCAGCCCCGGGACAGCTAACACCGGGGAGCTGTTTTTT CASSPGTANTGELFF TRBJ2-2 TRBV3-1/TRBV3-2 TRBD1 .
TGTGCCAGCAGACACGAAACCGGGACAGGGGGTGGCTACACCTTC CASRHETGTGGGYTF TRBJ1-2 TRBV6-5 TRBD1 .
TGTGCCAGCAGCCCTCTAGGAAACAGGGGAACCTACGAGCAGTACTTC CASSPLGNRGTYEQYF TRBJ2-7 TRBV7-2 TRBD1 .
TGCGCCAGCAGCTTGGGGACAGGGGGCGCGGGTCAGCCCCAGCATTTT CASSLGTGGAGQPQHF TRBJ1-5 TRBV5-1 TRBD1 .
TGCACCAGCAGTACACGGACAGGTATGAATCAGCCCCAGCATTTT CTSSTRTGMNQPQHF TRBJ1-5 TRBV1 . .
TGTGCCAGCAGCTTAGGCCCGAATGCGGGCTACGAGCAGTACTTC CASSLGPNAGYEQYF TRBJ2-7 TRBV7-2 . .
TGCGCCAGCAGCTTCTTTACAGGGGGTAATTCACCCCTCCACTTT CASSFFTGGNSPLHF TRBJ1-6 TRBV5-1 TRBD1 .
TGTGCCAGCTCACCACCGGACAGGGCTGGCTCACCCCTCCACTTT CASSPPDRAGSPLHF TRBJ1-6 TRBV18 TRBD1 .
TGTGCCAGCAGCCAAACGGGGGGGACCCAGTACTTC CASSQTGGTQYF TRBJ2-5 TRBV14 TRBD2 .
TGCAGTGCAACAGGGGTAGATACGCAGTATTTT CSATGVDTQYF TRBJ2-3 TRBV20-1 TRBD1 .
TGTGCCTGGGGTACAGGGGGAAGCAATCAGCCCCAGCATTTT CAWGTGGSNQPQHF TRBJ1-5 TRBV30 TRBD1 .
TGTGCCAGCAGCCTGACAGCAACTAATGAAAAACTGTTTTTT CASSLTATNEKLFF TRBJ1-4 TRBV6-5 . .
TGTGCCATCAGGGGGGCGACAGGGTTGAACACTGAAGCTTTCTTT CAIRGATGLNTEAFF TRBJ1-1 TRBV10-3 TRBD1 .
TGTGCCAGCAGCTCAGGACAGAGACTTAGTAAAGCTTTCTTT CASSSGQRLSKAFF TRBJ1-1 TRBV7-9 . .
TGTGCCAGTAGGTTTCAGGGGGCAGGCTATGGCTACACCTTC CASRFQGAGYGYTF TRBJ1-2 TRBV19 TRBD1 .
TGCAGTGCTACAGGAAACACCATATATTTT CSATGNTIYF TRBJ1-3 TRBV20-1 . .
TGTGCCAGCAGCCAAGAACAGGGAAACACTGAAGCTTTCTTT CASSQEQGNTEAFF TRBJ1-1 TRBV3-1/TRBV3-2 . .
TGTGCCAGCAGTTTGACAGGAACCGGAAACACCATATATTTT CASSLTGTGNTIYF TRBJ1-3 TRBV28 . few
TGTGCCAGCAGGCAAAACTCTAGAGAGCAGTTCTTC CASRQNSREQFF TRBJ2-1 TRBV11-2 . few
TGCGCCAGCAGCCAAGATCGGAACCTTGCGGGAGATACGCAGTATTTT CASSQDRNLAGDTQYF TRBJ2-3 TRBV4-1 . .
TGTGCCAGCAGCCCGTCGACTAGCGGGGGGCCCCACACCGGGGAGCTGTTTTTT CASSPSTSGGPHTGELFF TRBJ2-2 TRBV7-3 TRBD2 .
TGTGCCACCTGTCAACGGTGGGGCGAAAAACTGTTTTTT CATCQRWGEKLFF TRBJ1-4 TRBV2 . .